The table lists the clone carrying this TCR beta chain with a count of one. The antigen remains undetermined. It was with a sample-barcoded 5' primer and a J-beta primer mix that a second PCR of roughly 7 to 12 cycles was run. TCRdb used MiXCR to reprocess the 5' RACE reads, holding one entry per CDR3 protein. Of roughly 2 million distinct CDR3 sequences listed, around half are singletons. Germline CDR1 and CDR2: PRHDT and FYEKMQ (reference sequence). This CDR3 is built from 16 residues. The V segment lost 4 bases and the J segment 6 bases; nucleotides outside the gene matches: 7. This entry is derived from a study of blood T cells in healthy people across ages. The study, taken as a whole, reports: PBMC samples, being unsorted, prevented any conclusive comparison of naive and antigen-experienced cells.

The sample taken for sequencing was blood. The chain combines TRBV13 with TRBJ2-1; 12 bases match TRBD1. This receptor was identified in a woman aged 40 to 50 in good health. The CDR3 DNA reads as TGTGCCAGCAGCTCTTGGGGGGGACAGGGGGCCAATGAGCAGTTCTTC. Its protein is CASSSWGGQGANEQFF.